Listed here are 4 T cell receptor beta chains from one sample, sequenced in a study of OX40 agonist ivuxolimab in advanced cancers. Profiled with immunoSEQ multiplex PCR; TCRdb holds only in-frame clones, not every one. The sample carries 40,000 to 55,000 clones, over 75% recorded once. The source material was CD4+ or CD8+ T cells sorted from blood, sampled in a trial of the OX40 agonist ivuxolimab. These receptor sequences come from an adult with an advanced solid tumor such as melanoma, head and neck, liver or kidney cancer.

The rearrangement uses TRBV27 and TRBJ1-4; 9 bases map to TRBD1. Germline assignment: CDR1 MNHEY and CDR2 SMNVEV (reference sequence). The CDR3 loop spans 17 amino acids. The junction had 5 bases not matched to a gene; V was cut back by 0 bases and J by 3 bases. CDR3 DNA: TGTGCCAGCAGTTTATCGGGGACAGGGTTTTCTAATGAAAAACTGTTTTTT. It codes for CASSLSGTGFSNEKLFF.

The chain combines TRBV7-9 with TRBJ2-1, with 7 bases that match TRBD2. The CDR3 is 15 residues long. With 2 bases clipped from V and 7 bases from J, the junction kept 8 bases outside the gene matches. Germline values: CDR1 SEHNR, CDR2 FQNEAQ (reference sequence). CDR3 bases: TGTGCCAGCAGCTTAACATCCGGGGGGTGGAATGAGCAGTTCTTC. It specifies CASSLTSGGWNEQFF.

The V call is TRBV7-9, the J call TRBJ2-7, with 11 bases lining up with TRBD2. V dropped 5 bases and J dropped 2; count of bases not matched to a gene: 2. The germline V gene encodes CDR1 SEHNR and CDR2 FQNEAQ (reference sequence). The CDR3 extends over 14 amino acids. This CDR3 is CASSPTSGTYEQYF. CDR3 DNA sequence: TGTGCCAGCAGCCCGACTAGCGGGACCTACGAGCAGTACTTC.

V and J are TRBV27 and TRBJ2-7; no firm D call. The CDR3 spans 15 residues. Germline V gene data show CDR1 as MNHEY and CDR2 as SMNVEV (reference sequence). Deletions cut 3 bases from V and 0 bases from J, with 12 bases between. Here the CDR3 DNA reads TGTGCCAGCAGTTTCGGCGGCTTGAGCTCCTACGAGCAGTACTTC. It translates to CASSFGGLSSYEQYF.